This TCR beta chain was profiled in a study of OX40 agonist ivuxolimab in advanced cancers. Study-wide findings and caveats: Some nonresponders additionally presented with little normalized T-cell clonal expansion. The antigen specificity of the peripheral T cells (those that were expanded) was not determined. In the 0.1 to 3.0 mg/kg range, CD4+ and CD8+ blood T cells had expanded clonally by week 6.

About this clone itself: The antigen is unknown.

TCRdb's table, derived via immunoSEQ multiplex PCR, lists solely in-frame clones and lacks some. The sample holds over 65,000 clones; roughly 92% are singletons and the top ten take roughly 11%. A history of autoimmune disease or systemic immunosuppression excluded patients. The V gene's germline CDR1 is LGHNT and CDR2 FRNRAP. The CDR3 is made up of 13 amino acids. The ends were cut back, 0 bases at V and 7 bases at J, with 4 bases in the middle. The chain joins TRBV12-5 to TRBJ1-6; D gene uncertain. This TCR was sampled from an adult with an advanced solid tumor such as melanoma, head and neck, liver or kidney cancer. The sample consisted of CD4+ or CD8+ T cells sorted from blood, taken in a trial of the OX40 agonist ivuxolimab. Here the CDR3 DNA reads TGTGCTAGTGGTTTGGTACTGAATTCACCCCTCCACTTT. As protein: CASGLVLNSPLHF.